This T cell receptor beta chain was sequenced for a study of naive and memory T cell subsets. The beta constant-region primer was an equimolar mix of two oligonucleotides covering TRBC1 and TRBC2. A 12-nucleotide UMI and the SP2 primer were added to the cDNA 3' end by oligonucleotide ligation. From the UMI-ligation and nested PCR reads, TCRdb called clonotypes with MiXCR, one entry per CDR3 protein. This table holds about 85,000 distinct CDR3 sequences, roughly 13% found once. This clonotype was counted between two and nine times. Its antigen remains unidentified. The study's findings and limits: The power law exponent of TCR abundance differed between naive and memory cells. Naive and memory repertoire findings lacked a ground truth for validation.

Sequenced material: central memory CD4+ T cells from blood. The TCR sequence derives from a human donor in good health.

The DNA for the CDR3 is TGTGCCAGCAGCCAGCGAACAGACCCCTACGAGCAGTACTTC. This translates into CASSQRTDPYEQYF. This rearrangement joins TRBV5-4 to TRBJ2-7; unclear D gene. V lost 4 bases and J lost 2, with 13 bases in between. CDR3 length equals 14 residues. Germline loops: CDR1 SGHNT, CDR2 YYREEE (reference sequence).